This T cell receptor beta chain was profiled in a study of blood T cell repertoires in COVID-19. Looking at the study overall: The cDNA or gDNA used as material had been derived from T cells, B-cell-depleted T cells, or PBMCs.

This clone has more than one count but fewer than ten. After removal of 5 bases from V and 5 bases from J, the junction contained 9 bases not matched to a gene. CDR3 length equals 15 residues. Germline V CDR1 and CDR2: MNHEY, SVGAGI. In the source study's methods: Estimated nucleated cell counts came from reference gene primer amplification. This table comes from immunoSEQ multiplex PCR, and its TCRdb copy is limited to in-frame clones, with some not included. V and J calls and clone size are given by that table; D and trimming were obtained from the DNA. The profile shows around 200,000 clones, around 83% of them singletons.

The sequencing input was peripheral blood. This rearrangement joins TRBV6-5 to TRBJ1-5; 7 positions match TRBD1. This TCR was sampled from a woman of 80 years or more with acute or convalescent COVID-19. CDR3 DNA sequence: TGTGCCAGCAGTACCCAGGGGGGTAGGTATCAGCCCCAGCATTTT. This codes for CASSTQGGRYQPQHF.